Listed below are T cell receptor beta chains from one sample, sequenced in a study of preoperative IRX-2 immunotherapy in early breast cancer. The table came from immunoSEQ multiplex PCR; TCRdb's copy has only in-frame clones and leaves some out. The sample lists 24,000 or so clones, 78% occurring once. Sequenced material: lymph node tissue, taken before IRX-2 immunotherapy. The receptor source for this set is a human donor with breast cancer. Both conserved end residues are part of each CDR3. D genes are given only for firm matches. Where a row states a size, it is once, few, many or the class of an expanded clone; other rows omit it.

j_call clone_size v_call d_call cdr3_nt cdr3_aa
TRBJ1-6 - TRBV15 TRBD1 TGTGCCACCAACAATGGGACAGCCCTGTGGGGTAATTCACCCCTCCACTTT CATNNGTALWGNSPLHF
TRBJ2-2 - TRBV7-1 - TGTGCCAGCAGCTTAGTGCTCACCGGGGAGCTGTTTTTT CASSLVLTGELFF
TRBJ1-2 - TRBV12-5 TRBD1 TGTGCCAGCAACCAGGGGGGGCGGAGTGAGGGCTACACCTTC CASNQGGRSEGYTF
TRBJ1-3 - TRBV6-8 - TGTGCCAGCAGTTCCCATACTACTGGAAACACCATATATTTT CASSSHTTGNTIYF
TRBJ1-3 - TRBV18 - TGTGCCAGCTCACCACTGTTGAGCTCTGGAAACACCATATATTTT CASSPLLSSGNTIYF
TRBJ1-5 - TRBV7-1 - TGTGCCAGCAGCTTGGGGGCTTTCGGCCAGCCCCAGCATTTT CASSLGAFGQPQHF
TRBJ1-1 - TRBV5-1 TRBD1 TGCGCCAGCAGAACGACAGGGGCCATGAACACTGAAGCTTTCTTT CASRTTGAMNTEAFF
TRBJ2-3 - TRBV6-8 TRBD2 TGTGCCAGCAGTCCATTCCAGCGGGGGACGCAGTATTTT CASSPFQRGTQYF
TRBJ1-1 - TRBV5-1 TRBD1 TGCGCCAGCAAGCCTGGAGGACAGGGGGGCACTGAAGCTTTCTTT CASKPGGQGGTEAFF
TRBJ1-5 - TRBV6-8 - TGTGCCAGCAGGGACCGGTCGGGATATAGCAATCAGCCCCAGCATTTT CASRDRSGYSNQPQHF
TRBJ2-7 - TRBV28 - TGTGCCAGCAGTTCTGGGTCGAGCTCCTACGAGCAGTACTTC CASSSGSSSYEQYF
TRBJ1-5 - TRBV11-3 - TGTGCCAGCAGCTTAGATGGCATATCCTGGCGGACGTTTAATCAGCCCCAGCATTTT CASSLDGISWRTFNQPQHF
TRBJ2-1 - TRBV12-5 TRBD2 TGTGCTAGTGGTAGCGGGGGTTACAATGAGCAGTTCTTC CASGSGGYNEQFF
TRBJ2-2 few TRBV11-3 - TGTGCCAGCAGCTCCCTGGGACAGAACACCGGGGAGCTGTTTTTT CASSSLGQNTGELFF
TRBJ1-2 - TRBV23-1 - TGCGCCAGCAGCCAAGCCAGGGGAGTCCACTATGGCTACACCTTC CASSQARGVHYGYTF
TRBJ2-7 few TRBV6-8 - TGTGCCAGCACCCGCCCAAATTACGAGCAGTACTTC CASTRPNYEQYF
TRBJ2-2 - TRBV11-3 - TGTGCCAGCAGCCCAGGGGTTTGGACCGGGGAGCTGTTTTTT CASSPGVWTGELFF
TRBJ1-5 - TRBV11-3 - TGTGCCAGCAGCTTAGAGGGCACCACTAGCAATCAGCCCCAGCATTTT CASSLEGTTSNQPQHF
TRBJ1-5 - TRBV28 TRBD1 TGTGCCAGCAGTTTAACAGGGGCAAGCTATCAGCCCCAGCATTTT CASSLTGASYQPQHF
TRBJ1-1 medium-sized TRBV6-8 - TGTGCCAGCAGCCCGGGAGGTAACACTGAAGCTTTCTTT CASSPGGNTEAFF
TRBJ1-2 - TRBV28 TRBD1 TGTGCCAGCAGTGCCTCGGGACAGCCCTATGATGGCTACACCTTC CASSASGQPYDGYTF
TRBJ2-5 - TRBV29-1 TRBD1 TGCAGCGTCATCGGACAGGGGATAGAGACCCAGTACTTC CSVIGQGIETQYF
TRBJ1-2 - TRBV19 - TGTGCCAGTAGTATGGGGGGTCAACAAGCGCTGTCGGATGGCTACACCTTC CASSMGGQQALSDGYTF
TRBJ2-5 - TRBV5-1 TRBD1 TGCGCCAGCAGCGGTACCGGGACAGCGTCAGAGACCCAGTACTTC CASSGTGTASETQYF
TRBJ1-1 - TRBV5-1 - TGCGCCAGCAGGCCGGGGAACCCTAACACTGAAGCTTTCTTT CASRPGNPNTEAFF
TRBJ1-5 - TRBV5-1 - TGCGCCAGCAGCGTGGGGGAGGGCCGCAATCAGCCCCAGCATTTT CASSVGEGRNQPQHF
TRBJ1-1 - TRBV12-5 - TGTGCTAGTGGTTTGGTATTCAGTTCGCAGGTAACTGAAGCTTTCTTT CASGLVFSSQVTEAFF
TRBJ1-6 few TRBV23-1 - TGCGCCAGCAGCCAAGGGGTCGCTTATACAGGGTGGAATTCACCCCTCCACTTT CASSQGVAYTGWNSPLHF